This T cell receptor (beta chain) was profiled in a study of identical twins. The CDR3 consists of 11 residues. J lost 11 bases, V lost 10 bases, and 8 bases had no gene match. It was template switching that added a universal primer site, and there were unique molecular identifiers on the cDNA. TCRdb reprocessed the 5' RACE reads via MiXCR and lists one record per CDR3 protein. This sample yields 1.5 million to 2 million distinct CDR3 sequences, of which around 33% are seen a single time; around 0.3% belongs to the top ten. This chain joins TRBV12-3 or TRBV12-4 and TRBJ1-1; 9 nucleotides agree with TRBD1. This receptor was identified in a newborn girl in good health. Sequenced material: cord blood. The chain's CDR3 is CATRTGVRAFF. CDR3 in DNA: TGTGCCACCCGGACAGGGGTGAGGGCTTTCTTT.